These T cell receptor beta chains were read from a single sample in a study of CD8 T cells in ankylosing spondylitis. MiXCR, applied by TCRdb to the 5' RACE reads, yields one record per CDR3 protein. The sample has a few hundred thousand distinct CDR3 sequences; roughly 15% are singletons. Specimen: blood, either unsorted or a sorted T cell fraction (not recorded which). The receptors shown here come from a male donor with ankylosing spondylitis. Both conserved end residues are part of each CDR3. The D gene is left open where the match is weak. For some rows the clone size is stated as once, few or many, or as a class when expanded; others skip it.

j_call v_call d_call clone_size cdr3_aa cdr3_nt
TRBJ2-1 TRBV6-2/TRBV6-3 TRBD2 few CASRSFLAAPRNEQFF TGTGCCAGCAGGTCATTCCTAGCGGCCCCTAGAAATGAGCAGTTCTTC
TRBJ2-3 TRBV6-2/TRBV6-3 TRBD2 . CASSQSGRGDTQYF TGTGCCAGCAGTCAAAGCGGGAGAGGAGATACGCAGTATTTT
TRBJ1-1 TRBV6-1 . few CASSDTGLAGTEAFF TGTGCCAGCAGCGACACCGGACTTGCGGGCACTGAAGCTTTCTTT
TRBJ2-1 TRBV5-6 . . CASSLEEVSYEQFF TGTGCCAGCAGCTTGGAAGAGGTCAGTTATGAGCAGTTCTTC
TRBJ2-1 TRBV9 TRBD2 . CASSVVPSGRNEQFF TGTGCCAGCAGCGTAGTGCCTAGCGGGAGGAATGAGCAGTTCTTC
TRBJ2-2 TRBV2 TRBD1 few CASSVAGGNTGELFF TGTGCCAGCAGTGTCGCAGGGGGCAACACCGGGGAGCTGTTTTTT
TRBJ2-1 TRBV11-1 TRBD2 few CASSFTSGQLSSYNEQFF TGTGCCAGCAGCTTCACTAGCGGGCAACTCAGCTCCTACAATGAGCAGTTCTTC
TRBJ1-5 TRBV3-1 . . CASSQDSSLNQPQHF TGTGCCAGCAGCCAAGATTCCTCTCTCAATCAGCCCCAGCATTTT
TRBJ2-1 TRBV5-1 TRBD2 few CASSLLAGGGNEQFF TGCGCCAGCAGCTTACTAGCGGGAGGGGGGAATGAGCAGTTCTTC
TRBJ2-3 TRBV4-2 TRBD2 few CASSQEGTSRRTDTQYF TGTGCCAGCAGCCAAGAGGGGACTAGCCGGCGCACAGATACGCAGTATTTT
TRBJ2-2 TRBV9 TRBD1 many CASSVGDRANTGELFF TGTGCCAGCAGCGTAGGGGACAGGGCTAACACCGGGGAGCTGTTTTTT
TRBJ2-7 TRBV19 . . CASSVAVRSYEQYF TGTGCCAGTAGTGTCGCGGTCCGTTCCTACGAGCAGTACTTC
TRBJ2-3 TRBV7-2 . few CASSPFPSDYSTDTQYF TGTGCCAGCAGCCCCTTCCCTAGCGACTATAGCACAGATACGCAGTATTTT
TRBJ1-2 TRBV12-3/TRBV12-4 . few CASSPTGSYGYTF TGTGCCAGCAGTCCGACAGGTTCCTATGGCTACACCTTC
TRBJ2-7 TRBV5-1 . . CASSLVPGAYEQYF TGCGCCAGCAGCTTGGTCCCAGGGGCCTACGAGCAGTACTTC
TRBJ2-2 TRBV10-3 TRBD1 many CASQGQGDTGELFF TGTGCCAGCCAGGGACAGGGAGATACCGGGGAGCTGTTTTTT
TRBJ2-2 TRBV6-2/TRBV6-3 TRBD2 many CASNSIASGKTGELFF TGTGCCAGCAACTCTATCGCTAGCGGGAAGACCGGGGAGCTGTTTTTT
TRBJ1-5 TRBV29-1 . few CSVRGPGDTNQPQHF TGCAGCGTGAGGGGACCGGGGGACACAAATCAGCCCCAGCATTTT
TRBJ2-1 TRBV4-1 TRBD2 . CASSQEGTSGRRFHEQFF TGCGCCAGCAGCCAAGAGGGGACTAGCGGGAGGCGGTTCCATGAGCAGTTCTTC
TRBJ1-1 TRBV20-1 . few CSARVPPRNTEAFF TGCAGTGCTAGAGTACCTCCACGGAACACTGAAGCTTTCTTT
TRBJ1-1 TRBV6-1 . . CASSESPSVRAFF TGTGCCAGCAGTGAAAGTCCCTCGGTTCGGGCTTTCTTT
TRBJ1-3 TRBV20-1 . few CSARDRKHSPGNTIYF TGCAGTGCTAGAGATAGGAAGCACTCCCCTGGAAACACCATATATTTT
TRBJ1-3 TRBV20-1 . . CSARGTAGNTIYF TGCAGTGCCAGGGGCACTGCTGGAAACACCATATATTTT
TRBJ1-2 TRBV20-1 . few CSARGATENINYGYTF TGCAGTGCTAGAGGTGCGACGGAAAATATTAACTATGGCTACACCTTC
TRBJ2-3 TRBV6-5 . few CASSSGEYTDTQYF TGTGCCAGCAGTTCGGGGGAGTACACAGATACGCAGTATTTT
TRBJ1-2 TRBV15 . few CATSGQEKGVYGYTF TGTGCCACCAGCGGGCAGGAAAAGGGGGTCTATGGCTACACCTTC